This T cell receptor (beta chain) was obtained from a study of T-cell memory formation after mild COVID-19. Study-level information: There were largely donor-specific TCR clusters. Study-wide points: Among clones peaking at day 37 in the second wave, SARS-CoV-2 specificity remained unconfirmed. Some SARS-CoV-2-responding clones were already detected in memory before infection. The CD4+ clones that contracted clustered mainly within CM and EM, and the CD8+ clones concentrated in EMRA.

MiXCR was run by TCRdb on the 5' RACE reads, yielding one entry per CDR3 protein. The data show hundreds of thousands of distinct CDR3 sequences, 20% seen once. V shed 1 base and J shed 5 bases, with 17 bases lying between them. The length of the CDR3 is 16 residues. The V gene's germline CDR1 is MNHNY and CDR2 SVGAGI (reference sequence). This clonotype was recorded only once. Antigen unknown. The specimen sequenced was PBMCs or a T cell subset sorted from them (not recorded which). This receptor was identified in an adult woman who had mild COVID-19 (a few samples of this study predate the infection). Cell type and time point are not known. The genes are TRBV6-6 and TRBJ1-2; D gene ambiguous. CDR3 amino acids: CASSYLEATAQYGYTF. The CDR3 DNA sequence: TGTGCCAGCAGTTACTTGGAAGCCACAGCCCAATATGGCTACACCTTC.